This T cell receptor (beta chain) was observed in a study of Ad26.COV2.S vaccination and SARS-CoV-2 variants. Study-wide findings and caveats: Post-vaccination breadth of spike-specific CD8+ and CD4+ T cell responses was reportedly substantial.

To note about this clone: No antigen is known for it.

Treatment: around 19 received Ad26.COV2.S at low or high dose, single or two shots; about five received placebo; per-sample allocation not given. The samples date from day 63 after the first vaccine or placebo injection. Trimming took 5 bases from V and 4 from J; bases not matched to a gene: 7. Germline V gives CDR1 MNHEY, CDR2 SVGAGI. CDR3 length: 15 amino acids. Only in-frame clones appear in the TCRdb table, and some are missing; sequencing was by immunoSEQ multiplex PCR. The repertoire holds hundreds of thousands of clones, with around 89% as singletons. The chain combines TRBV6-5 with TRBJ1-5, with 8 nucleotides matching TRBD1. Sequencing used peripheral blood, obtained in a trial of Ad26.COV2.S vaccine versus placebo. This clonotype originated in a person between 18 and 65 years old who received the Ad26.COV2.S COVID-19 vaccine or a placebo. CDR3 nucleotides: TGTGCCAGCAGTCCCGACAGGGGTGAAAATCAGCCCCAGCATTTT. Translating gives CASSPDRGENQPQHF.